This TCR beta chain emerged from a study of T cell responses to AZD1222 COVID-19 vaccine. As concerns this clone: Its antigen is unknown.

The data were produced by immunoSEQ multiplex PCR, yet TCRdb's version contains in-frame clones alone and is incomplete. The sample includes fewer than 200,000 clones, almost 95% of them seen just once. Study-wide points: Of the AZD1222 recipients, only 6 or 7 were seropositive at baseline. Females outnumbered males among donors, who were mostly white British; clonal diversity was possibly underestimated. Every sample of the repertoires postdated the peak T cell response.

In germline, CDR1 is MGHDK, CDR2 SYGVNS. The V and J ends lost 2 bases and 6 bases, in that order; junction bases with no gene match: 7. The length of the CDR3 is 15 residues. The V call is TRBV25-1, the J call TRBJ2-1; 7 bases fit TRBD2. The receptor was derived from an adult in good health. The sequencing used peripheral blood, collected on day 0 of AZD1222 vaccination. The CDR3 nucleotides are TGTGCCAGCAGTGAACGGACTAGGCTTAGCAATGAGCAGTTCTTC. It yields the protein CASSERTRLSNEQFF.